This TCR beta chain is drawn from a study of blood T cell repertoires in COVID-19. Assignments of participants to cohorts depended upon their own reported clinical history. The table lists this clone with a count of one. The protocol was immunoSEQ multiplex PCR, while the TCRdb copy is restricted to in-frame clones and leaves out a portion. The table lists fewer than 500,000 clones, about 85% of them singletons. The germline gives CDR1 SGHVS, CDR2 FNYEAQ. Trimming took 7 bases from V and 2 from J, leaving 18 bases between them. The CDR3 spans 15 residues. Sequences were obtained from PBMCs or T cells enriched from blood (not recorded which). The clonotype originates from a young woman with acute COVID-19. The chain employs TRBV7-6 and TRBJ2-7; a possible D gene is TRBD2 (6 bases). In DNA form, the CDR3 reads TGTGCCAGCACCGAAACCGCGGGACCCCCCTACGAGCAGTACTTC. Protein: CASTETAGPPYEQYF.